This T cell receptor beta chain was observed in a study of shared clonotypes between healthy human individuals. CD45RO-negative, CCR7-positively selected cells formed the naive CD8 fraction, excluding terminally differentiated effector memory CD45RA+ cells. Germline CDR1 reads MNHEY; CDR2 reads SVGAGI. The CDR3 has 12 residues. Comment on this clone: One end of the junction fails to match germline, which may point to a read error.

Here immunoSEQ multiplex PCR was the method, and the copy in TCRdb shows in-frame clones only, minus some. The sample holds about 1,800,000 clones, about 95% seen once. This TCR derives from a man aged 18 to 29 in good health. Sequenced sample: naive CD8+ T cells sorted from blood. This chain connects TRBV6-5 to TRBJ1-2, with 7 bases aligning to TRBD1. CDR3 nucleotides: TGTGCCAGCAGTTACTTCGGCGGACAGGACCAATTC. Residues: CASSYFGGQDQF.